The 9 T cell receptor beta chains given below trace back to one sample, sequenced in a study of blood T cell repertoires in COVID-19 (TCRdb year 2020). The protocol used for the library was the immunoSEQ multiplex PCR assay. TCRdb limited this immuneACCESS table to in-frame rearrangements with V and J called. A share of clones is missing; checked studies link under half to unresolved V genes, and the rest is unexplained. The sample yields more than 300,000 clones; nearly 90% were counted once. The ten largest clonotypes hold 1% of the sample. Sequencing was carried out using peripheral blood. The receptor set was obtained from a woman between 40 and 50 years old with COVID-19, enrolled during active disease.

Note on this clone: The same CDR3 also results from other DNA sequences found in this sample. This chain connects TRBV19 to TRBJ2-1; 7 bases line up with TRBD2. The CDR3 spans 14 residues. Germline trimming cut 4 bases from V and 1 base from J; bases unmatched to any gene: 1. Germline V gene lookup returns CDR1 LNHDA and CDR2 SQIVND (reference sequence). The CDR3 coding sequence is TGTGCCAGTAGTACTAGCGGATCCTACAATGAGCAGTTCTTC. Translation: CASSTSGSYNEQFF.

The chain combines TRBV7-2 with TRBJ1-1, with unresolved D. This CDR3 spans 13 amino acids. Trimming removed 3 bases from V and 3 bases from J, with 8 bases in between. In germline, CDR1 is SGHTA, CDR2 FQGNSA. The CDR3 region is CASSFVVDTEAFF. Written as DNA, the CDR3 is TGTGCCAGCAGCTTTGTAGTGGACACTGAAGCTTTCTTT.

This clone was counted only a few times. The rearrangement joins TRBV6-2 or TRBV6-3 to TRBJ2-7; 7 bases are shared with TRBD2. The CDR3 totals 14 residues. With 5 bases clipped from V and 0 bases from J, the junction kept 4 bases outside the gene matches. Germline assignment: CDR1 MNHEY and CDR2 SVGEGT. CDR3 in amino acids: CASSERGLSYEQYF. The CDR3 bases are TGTGCCAGCAGTGAGCGGGGCCTCTCCTACGAGCAGTACTTC.

The chain is built from TRBV20-1 and TRBJ2-1; 8 nucleotides match TRBD2. The germline gives CDR1 DFQATT, CDR2 SNEGSKA (reference sequence). The trim removed 1 base at V and 16 bases at J, leaving 6 bases unmatched. This CDR3 has 11 amino acids. The CDR3 reads CSARVPGGPFF. CDR3 nucleotides: TGCAGTGCTAGAGTTCCGGGAGGGCCTTTCTTC.

This sequence joins TRBV9 and TRBJ2-5, with D possibly being TRBD1 (6 bases). The CDR3 has 14 residues. Per germline, CDR1 SGDLS and CDR2 YYNGEE. Between the trimmed V and J ends, which lost 0 bases and 3 bases, there was a span of 9 bases. Here the CDR3 DNA reads TGTGCCAGCAGCGTAGGGACAGTTAAAGAGACCCAGTACTTC. Amino acids: CASSVGTVKETQYF.

This chain connects TRBV3-1 (or the pseudogene TRBV3-2) to TRBJ1-2, with 10 bases identical to TRBD1. Trimming at V came to 5 bases and at J to 7 bases, leaving 10 bases not matched to a gene. CDR1 and CDR2 from the germline V gene are LGHDT and YNNKEL (reference sequence). This CDR3 is 15 amino acids long. In DNA form, the CDR3 reads TGTGCCAGCAGCTCAACAGGGACAGGGGTCGGTGGCTACACCTTC. This translates into CASSSTGTGVGGYTF.

This sequence joins TRBV5-5 and TRBJ2-5, with D possibly TRBD1 on 6 matching bases. The CDR3 is 14 amino acids. CDR1 is SGHKS, CDR2 YYEKEE, per germline (reference sequence). Trimming removed 4 bases from V and 4 bases from J, with 14 bases in between. CDR3 in amino acids: CASSQGHRGETQYF. CDR3 in DNA: TGTGCCAGCAGCCAGGGACACCGGGGAGAGACCCAGTACTTC.

This chain connects TRBV4-3 to TRBJ1-4; D is undetermined. The CDR3 extends over 17 amino acids. V shed 3 bases and J shed 0 bases, with 14 bases lying between them. CDR1 LGHNA and CDR2 YSLEER come from the germline V gene. The CDR3 protein is CASSQTPGAATNEKLFF. The CDR3 DNA reads as TGCGCCAGCAGCCAGACTCCGGGAGCTGCAACTAATGAAAAACTGTTTTTT.

The rearrangement uses TRBV27 and TRBJ2-3; 15 bases fit TRBD2. The CDR3 runs 17 residues. Trimming at V came to 10 bases and at J to 3 bases, leaving 11 bases not matched to a gene. CDR1 MNHEY and CDR2 SMNVEV come from the germline V gene (reference sequence). The CDR3, as DNA: TGTGCCACCCTTAGGACTAGCGGGGGGGCAAGAACAGATACGCAGTATTTT. Amino acids: CATLRTSGGARTDTQYF.